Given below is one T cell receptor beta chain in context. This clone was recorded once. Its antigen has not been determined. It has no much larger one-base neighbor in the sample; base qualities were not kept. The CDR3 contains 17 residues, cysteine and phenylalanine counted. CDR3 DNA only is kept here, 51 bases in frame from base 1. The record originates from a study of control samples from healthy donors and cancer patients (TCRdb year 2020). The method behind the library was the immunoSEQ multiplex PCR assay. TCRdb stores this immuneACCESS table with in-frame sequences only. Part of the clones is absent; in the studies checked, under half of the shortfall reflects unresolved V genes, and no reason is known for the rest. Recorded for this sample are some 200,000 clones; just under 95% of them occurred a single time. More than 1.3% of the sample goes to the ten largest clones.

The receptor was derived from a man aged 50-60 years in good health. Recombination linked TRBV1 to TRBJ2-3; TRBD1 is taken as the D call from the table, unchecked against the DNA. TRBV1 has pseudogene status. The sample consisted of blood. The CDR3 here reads CTSSLKHGQGATDTQYF. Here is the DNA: TGCACCAGCAGCCTCAAGCACGGACAGGGGGCAACAGATACGCAGTATTTT.